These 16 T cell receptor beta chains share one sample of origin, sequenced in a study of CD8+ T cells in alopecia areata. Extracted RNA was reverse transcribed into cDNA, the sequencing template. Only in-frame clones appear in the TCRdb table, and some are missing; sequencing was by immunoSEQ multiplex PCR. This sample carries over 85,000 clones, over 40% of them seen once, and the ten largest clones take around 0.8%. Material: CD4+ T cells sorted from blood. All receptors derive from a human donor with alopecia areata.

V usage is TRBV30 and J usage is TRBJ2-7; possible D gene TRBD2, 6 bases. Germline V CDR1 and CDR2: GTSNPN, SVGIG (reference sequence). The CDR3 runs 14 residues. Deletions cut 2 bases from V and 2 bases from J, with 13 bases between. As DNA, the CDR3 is TGTGCCTGGAGTCCCCAGGGCGGGACCTACGAGCAGTACTTC. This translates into CAWSPQGGTYEQYF.

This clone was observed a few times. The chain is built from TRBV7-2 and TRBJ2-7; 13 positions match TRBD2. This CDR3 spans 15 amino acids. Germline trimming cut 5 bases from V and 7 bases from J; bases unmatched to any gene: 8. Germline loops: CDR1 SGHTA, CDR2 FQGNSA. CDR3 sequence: CASSISGTSGKEQYF. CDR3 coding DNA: TGTGCCAGCAGCATCTCCGGGACTAGCGGGAAAGAGCAGTACTTC.

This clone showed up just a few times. Here the CDR3 reads CASSSPSSTNEKLFF. The CDR3, as DNA: TGTGCCAGCAGTTCCCCGTCTTCAACTAATGAAAAACTGTTTTTT. The chain recombines TRBV28 with TRBJ1-4; D remains unclear. V lost 4 bases to trimming and J lost 0 bases, with 9 bases between them. The germline V gene has CDR1 MDHEN and CDR2 SYDVKM. CDR3 length: 15 residues.

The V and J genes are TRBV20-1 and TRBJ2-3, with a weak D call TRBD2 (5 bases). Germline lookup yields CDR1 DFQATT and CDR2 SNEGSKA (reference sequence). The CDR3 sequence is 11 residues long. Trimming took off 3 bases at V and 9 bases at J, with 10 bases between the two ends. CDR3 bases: TGCAGTGCTAGGGTGTCGGGAACGCAGTATTTT. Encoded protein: CSARVSGTQYF.

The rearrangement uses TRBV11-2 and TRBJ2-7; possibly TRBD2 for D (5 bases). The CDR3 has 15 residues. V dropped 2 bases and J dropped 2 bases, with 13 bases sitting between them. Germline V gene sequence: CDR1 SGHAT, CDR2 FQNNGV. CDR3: CASSLYGGGPYEQYF. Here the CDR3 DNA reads TGTGCCAGCAGCTTATATGGCGGAGGCCCCTACGAGCAGTACTTC. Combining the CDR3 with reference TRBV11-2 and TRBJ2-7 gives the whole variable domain EAGVAQSPRYKIIEKRQSVAFWCNPISGHATLYWYQQILGQGPKLLIQFQNNGVVDDSQLPKDRFSAERLKGVDSTLKIQPAKLEDSAVYLCASSLYGGGPYEQYFGPGTRLTVT.

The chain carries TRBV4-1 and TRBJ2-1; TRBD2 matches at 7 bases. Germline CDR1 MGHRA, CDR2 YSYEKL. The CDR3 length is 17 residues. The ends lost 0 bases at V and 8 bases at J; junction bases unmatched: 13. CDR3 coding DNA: TGCGCCAGCAGCCAAGAGGGGGGGGTGCAGGGAGAGGATGAGCAGTTCTTC. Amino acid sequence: CASSQEGGVQGEDEQFF.

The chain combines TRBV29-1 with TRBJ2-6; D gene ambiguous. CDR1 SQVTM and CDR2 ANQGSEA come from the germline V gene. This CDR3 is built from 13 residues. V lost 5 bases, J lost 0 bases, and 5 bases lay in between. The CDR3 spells CSVRFSGANVLTF. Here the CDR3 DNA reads TGCAGCGTTCGTTTCTCTGGGGCCAACGTCCTGACTTTC.

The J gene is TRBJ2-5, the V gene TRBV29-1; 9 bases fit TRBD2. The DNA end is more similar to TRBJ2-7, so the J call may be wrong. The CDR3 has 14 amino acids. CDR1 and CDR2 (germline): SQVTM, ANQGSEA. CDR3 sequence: CSVRGGRGVDEQYF. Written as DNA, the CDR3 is TGCAGCGTCCGGGGCGGGAGGGGTGTGGACGAGCAGTACTTC.

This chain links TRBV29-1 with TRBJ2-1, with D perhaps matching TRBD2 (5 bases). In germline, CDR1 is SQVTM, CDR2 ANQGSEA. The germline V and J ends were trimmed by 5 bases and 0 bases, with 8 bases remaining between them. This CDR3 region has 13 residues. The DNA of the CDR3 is TGCAGCGTTCTACGGGGCTCCTACAATGAGCAGTTCTTC. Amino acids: CSVLRGSYNEQFF.

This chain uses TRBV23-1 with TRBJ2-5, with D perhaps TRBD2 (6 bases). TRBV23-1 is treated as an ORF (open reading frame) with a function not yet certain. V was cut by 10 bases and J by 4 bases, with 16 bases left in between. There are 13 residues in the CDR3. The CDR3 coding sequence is TGCGCCAACCCGGAGGAGGGGCCAGAGACCCAGTACTTC. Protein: CANPEEGPETQYF.

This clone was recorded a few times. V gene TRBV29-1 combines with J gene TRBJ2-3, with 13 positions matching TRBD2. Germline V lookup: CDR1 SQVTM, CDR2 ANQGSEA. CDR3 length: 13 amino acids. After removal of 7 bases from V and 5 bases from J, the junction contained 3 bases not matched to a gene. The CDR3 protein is CSATSGRVDTQYF. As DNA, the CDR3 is TGCAGCGCCACTAGCGGGAGGGTAGATACGCAGTATTTT.

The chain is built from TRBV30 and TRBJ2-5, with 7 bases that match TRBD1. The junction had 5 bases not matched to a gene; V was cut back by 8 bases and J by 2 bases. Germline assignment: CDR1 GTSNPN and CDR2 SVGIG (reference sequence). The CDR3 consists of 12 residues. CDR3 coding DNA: TGTGCCCCTCTGGACAGGCAAGAGACCCAGTACTTC. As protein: CAPLDRQETQYF.

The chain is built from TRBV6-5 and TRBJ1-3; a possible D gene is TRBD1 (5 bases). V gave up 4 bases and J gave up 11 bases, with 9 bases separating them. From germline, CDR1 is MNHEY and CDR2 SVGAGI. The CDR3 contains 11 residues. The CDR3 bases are TGTGCCAGCAGTTCCCCGGGGGCCATATATTTT. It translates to CASSSPGAIYF.

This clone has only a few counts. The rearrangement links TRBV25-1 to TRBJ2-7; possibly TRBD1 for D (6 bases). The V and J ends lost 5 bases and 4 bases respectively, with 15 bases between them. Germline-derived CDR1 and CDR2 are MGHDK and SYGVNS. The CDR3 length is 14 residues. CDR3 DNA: TGTGCCAGCAGTTCTACAGGGATTCAATACGAGCAGTACTTC. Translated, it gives CASSSTGIQYEQYF.

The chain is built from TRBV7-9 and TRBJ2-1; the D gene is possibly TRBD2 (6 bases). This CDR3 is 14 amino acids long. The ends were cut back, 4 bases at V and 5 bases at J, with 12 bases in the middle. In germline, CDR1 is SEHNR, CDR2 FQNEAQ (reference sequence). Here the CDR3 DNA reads TGTGCCAGCAGCTGGGGGGACTGGAACAATGAGCAGTTCTTC. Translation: CASSWGDWNNEQFF.

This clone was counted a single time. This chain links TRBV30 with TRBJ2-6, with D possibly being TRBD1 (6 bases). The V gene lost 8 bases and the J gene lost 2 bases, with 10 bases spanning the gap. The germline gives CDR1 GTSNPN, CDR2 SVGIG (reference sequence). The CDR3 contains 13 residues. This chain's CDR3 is CAGTGTGANVLTF. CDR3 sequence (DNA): TGTGCCGGAACAGGGACTGGGGCCAACGTCCTGACTTTC.